A selection of T cell receptor beta chains follows, all from one sample in a study of Graves' ophthalmopathy and Graves' hyperthyroidism. TCRdb called the multiplex PCR reads again in MiXCR, with one record for every CDR3 protein. The sample has about 500,000 distinct CDR3 sequences, about 35% seen once. Sequenced material: peripheral blood or thyroid tissue (not recorded which). The origin of the receptors is an adult man with Graves' hyperthyroidism. The CDR3 runs from the conserved cysteine through the conserved F or W. A D gene is named only where the DNA matches it firmly. Clone size, where shown, is once, few, many, or a class for clones that have expanded.

abundance: many; j_gene: TRBJ2-6; d_gene: .; v_gene: TRBV7-9; len: 13; CDR3nt: TGTGCCATGCGACTTTCTGGGGCCAACGTCCTGACTTTC; CDR3aa: CAMRLSGANVLTF
abundance: once; j_gene: TRBJ1-3; d_gene: .; v_gene: TRBV29-1; len: 13; CDR3nt: TGCAGCGTTGCTGGGAGCACAGGAAACACCATATATTTT; CDR3aa: CSVAGSTGNTIYF
abundance: .; j_gene: TRBJ2-7; d_gene: .; v_gene: TRBV5-5; len: 11; CDR3nt: TGTGCCAGCAGCTCCTATGCCGAGCAGTACTTC; CDR3aa: CASSSYAEQYF
abundance: .; j_gene: TRBJ2-5; d_gene: TRBD1; v_gene: TRBV4-1; len: 19; CDR3nt: TGCGCCAGCAGCCATCCAGGAGAAGTGACAGGGAAGCGTGTGGAGACCCAGTACTTC; CDR3aa: CASSHPGEVTGKRVETQYF
abundance: .; j_gene: TRBJ1-3; d_gene: .; v_gene: TRBV29-1; len: 15; CDR3nt: TGCAGAGTTGCCCCGACAGGTCCCTCTGGAAACACCATATATTTT; CDR3aa: CRVAPTGPSGNTIYF
abundance: few; j_gene: TRBJ2-7; d_gene: TRBD2; v_gene: TRBV29-1; len: 15; CDR3nt: TGCAGCGTCGGACCCGGGACTAGCGTACCCTACGAGCAGTACTTC; CDR3aa: CSVGPGTSVPYEQYF
abundance: few; j_gene: TRBJ2-7; d_gene: .; v_gene: TRBV12-3/TRBV12-4; len: 17; CDR3nt: TGTGCCAGCAGTAATATTTTAGGTGGGAGTACTACCTACGAGCAGTACTTC; CDR3aa: CASSNILGGSTTYEQYF
abundance: many; j_gene: TRBJ2-2; d_gene: .; v_gene: TRBV20-1; len: 12; CDR3nt: TGCAGTGCTACTAGCACCACCGGGGAGCTGTTTTTT; CDR3aa: CSATSTTGELFF
abundance: .; j_gene: TRBJ2-1; d_gene: .; v_gene: TRBV2; len: 13; CDR3nt: TGTGCCAGCAGTGAGGTAGTCGCGGGACGGCAGTTCTTC; CDR3aa: CASSEVVAGRQFF
abundance: .; j_gene: TRBJ1-2; d_gene: TRBD1; v_gene: TRBV12-3/TRBV12-4; len: 14; CDR3nt: TGTGCCAGCAGTTCGACAGGGAGGGGCTATGGCTACACCTTC; CDR3aa: CASSSTGRGYGYTF
abundance: many; j_gene: TRBJ2-7; d_gene: .; v_gene: TRBV30; len: 12; CDR3nt: TGTGCCTCAGCGACAGATCCCTACGAGCAGTACTTC; CDR3aa: CASATDPYEQYF
abundance: .; j_gene: TRBJ2-1; d_gene: .; v_gene: TRBV24-1; len: 12; CDR3nt: TGTGCCACCAGTGATCCCCTCAATGAGCAGTTCTTC; CDR3aa: CATSDPLNEQFF
abundance: many; j_gene: TRBJ2-5; d_gene: .; v_gene: TRBV25-1; len: 14; CDR3nt: TGTGCCAGCAGTGTTGTCAGGGAGGTGGAGACCCAGTACTTC; CDR3aa: CASSVVREVETQYF
abundance: many; j_gene: TRBJ1-1; d_gene: .; v_gene: TRBV12-3/TRBV12-4; len: 13; CDR3nt: TGTGCCAGCAGTTTGGAGGGATCAACTGAAGCTTTCTTT; CDR3aa: CASSLEGSTEAFF
abundance: few; j_gene: TRBJ1-3; d_gene: .; v_gene: TRBV3-1; len: 15; CDR3nt: TGTGCCAGCAGCCCAGACGGCTACTCTGGAAACACCATATATTTT; CDR3aa: CASSPDGYSGNTIYF
abundance: many; j_gene: TRBJ1-2; d_gene: .; v_gene: TRBV5-4; len: 15; CDR3nt: TGTGCCAGCAGCTTGAGAGGGGTTTCTAACTATGGCTACACCTTC; CDR3aa: CASSLRGVSNYGYTF
abundance: few; j_gene: TRBJ1-2; d_gene: .; v_gene: TRBV6-5; len: 12; CDR3nt: TGTGCCAGCAAACAGGGTCTGAATGGCTACACCTTC; CDR3aa: CASKQGLNGYTF
abundance: many; j_gene: TRBJ1-1; d_gene: .; v_gene: TRBV6-5; len: 12; CDR3nt: TGTGCCAGCACCAACGGGGGACCGCGAGCTTTCTTT; CDR3aa: CASTNGGPRAFF
abundance: .; j_gene: TRBJ1-5; d_gene: TRBD1; v_gene: TRBV7-9; len: 18; CDR3nt: TGTGCCAGCAGCTTCCGGGACAGGGGGCTTATTGGCAATCAGCCCCAGCATTTT; CDR3aa: CASSFRDRGLIGNQPQHF
abundance: many; j_gene: TRBJ1-6; d_gene: TRBD1; v_gene: TRBV7-3; len: 13; CDR3nt: TGTGCCAGCAGCCCCGACAGGGACTCACCCCTCCACTTT; CDR3aa: CASSPDRDSPLHF
abundance: many; j_gene: TRBJ2-5; d_gene: TRBD1; v_gene: TRBV2; len: 15; CDR3nt: TGTGCCAGCAGTCAAGGGACAGATCCCCAAGAGACCCAGTACTTC; CDR3aa: CASSQGTDPQETQYF